The rows below give T cell receptor beta chains drawn from one sample of a study of shared clonotypes between healthy human individuals. Measured with immunoSEQ multiplex PCR; TCRdb has only the in-frame clones, and not every one. The sample consists of 450,000 to 600,000 clones, around 80% of them appearing once. The material sequenced was PBMCs. The receptor set was obtained from a woman between 40 and 50 years old in good health. Some clones in this sample may be carry-over from other donors' samples. The CDR3 runs from the conserved cysteine through the conserved F or W. Each record gives: clone size, D gene, V gene, J gene, CDR3 DNA, CDR3 protein. A D gene is named only where the DNA matches it firmly. Where a row states a size, it is once, few, many or the class of an expanded clone; other rows omit it.

clone_size: -
d_call: -
v_call: TRBV7-2
j_call: TRBJ2-5
cdr3_nt: TGTGCCAGCAGCTTAGGTGGTGGGTCTCTCCGGGAGACCCAGTACTTC
cdr3_aa: CASSLGGGSLRETQYF

clone_size: -
d_call: -
v_call: TRBV6-5
j_call: TRBJ2-7
cdr3_nt: TGTGCCAGCAGTAGGGAGAACGAGCAGTACTTC
cdr3_aa: CASSRENEQYF

clone_size: -
d_call: -
v_call: TRBV28
j_call: TRBJ1-4
cdr3_nt: TGTGCCAGCAGCGGTAAGGGGGTTGAAAAACTGTTTTTT
cdr3_aa: CASSGKGVEKLFF

clone_size: -
d_call: -
v_call: TRBV7-3
j_call: TRBJ1-1
cdr3_nt: TGTGCCAGCAGCTCCCTCGGGGCGGATACTGAAGCTTTCTTT
cdr3_aa: CASSSLGADTEAFF

clone_size: -
d_call: -
v_call: TRBV5-4
j_call: TRBJ2-2
cdr3_nt: TGTGCCAGCAGCTTGGGACTAGGTAACACCGGGGAGCTGTTTTTT
cdr3_aa: CASSLGLGNTGELFF

clone_size: -
d_call: TRBD1
v_call: TRBV6-1
j_call: TRBJ2-3
cdr3_nt: TGTGCCGGTCAAAGGGGGCCTAGCACAGATACGCAGTATTTT
cdr3_aa: CAGQRGPSTDTQYF

clone_size: -
d_call: TRBD1
v_call: TRBV7-8
j_call: TRBJ1-5
cdr3_nt: TGTGCCAGCAGCCCTCGACAGGGGAGCAATCAGCCCCAGCATTTT
cdr3_aa: CASSPRQGSNQPQHF

clone_size: -
d_call: TRBD1
v_call: TRBV19
j_call: TRBJ1-2
cdr3_nt: TGTGCCAGTAGTAAGCCGCGGACAGGGTTGGGCAGCGATTATGGCTACACCTTC
cdr3_aa: CASSKPRTGLGSDYGYTF

clone_size: -
d_call: TRBD2
v_call: TRBV30
j_call: TRBJ2-1
cdr3_nt: TGTGCCTGGGTGGGAGGGACTGGGTGGAATGAGCAGTTCTTC
cdr3_aa: CAWVGGTGWNEQFF

clone_size: -
d_call: TRBD2
v_call: TRBV7-2
j_call: TRBJ2-3
cdr3_nt: TGTGCCAGCAGCTTAGCGACCCTAGCGGGAGGTGGGCCCGATACGCAGTATTTT
cdr3_aa: CASSLATLAGGGPDTQYF

clone_size: -
d_call: TRBD1
v_call: TRBV5-8
j_call: TRBJ2-5
cdr3_nt: TGTGCCAGCAGCGTCGACAGGGAGAAGACCCAGTACTTC
cdr3_aa: CASSVDREKTQYF

clone_size: -
d_call: -
v_call: TRBV6-1
j_call: TRBJ1-3
cdr3_nt: TGTGCCAGCAGTGAACGGGAAATCGGAAACACCATATATTTT
cdr3_aa: CASSEREIGNTIYF

clone_size: -
d_call: -
v_call: TRBV6-5
j_call: TRBJ1-2
cdr3_nt: TGTGCCAGCAGTGCAGACGGGGTTAACTATGGCTACACCTTC
cdr3_aa: CASSADGVNYGYTF

clone_size: once
d_call: TRBD1
v_call: TRBV7-2
j_call: TRBJ2-3
cdr3_nt: TGTGCCAGCAGCGCACCGGGACAGGGGGTAGATACGCAGTATTTT
cdr3_aa: CASSAPGQGVDTQYF

clone_size: -
d_call: -
v_call: TRBV2
j_call: TRBJ1-2
cdr3_nt: TGTGCCAGGTGGGCAGAAGTAGGGGGCTACACCTTC
cdr3_aa: CARWAEVGGYTF

clone_size: -
d_call: TRBD2
v_call: TRBV5-8
j_call: TRBJ2-5
cdr3_nt: TGTGCCAGCAGCTTGAATAGCGGGCAGTACTTC
cdr3_aa: CASSLNSGQYF

clone_size: -
d_call: TRBD1
v_call: TRBV5-1
j_call: TRBJ2-7
cdr3_nt: TGCGCCAGCAGCACGGACAGGGGTTCCTACGAGCAGTACTTC
cdr3_aa: CASSTDRGSYEQYF

clone_size: -
d_call: -
v_call: TRBV5-1
j_call: TRBJ2-6
cdr3_nt: TGCGCCAGCAGCCCAGCCTCCTCTGGGGCCAACGTCCTGACTTTC
cdr3_aa: CASSPASSGANVLTF

clone_size: few
d_call: TRBD2
v_call: TRBV5-4
j_call: TRBJ2-3
cdr3_nt: TGTGCCAGCAGCTTGGGGACTAGCGGGCGGGCAGATACGCAGTATTTT
cdr3_aa: CASSLGTSGRADTQYF

clone_size: -
d_call: -
v_call: TRBV7-2
j_call: TRBJ2-3
cdr3_nt: TGTGCCAGCAGCTTAAGTAGAGCGCAAGATACGCAGTATTTT
cdr3_aa: CASSLSRAQDTQYF

clone_size: -
d_call: -
v_call: TRBV6-5
j_call: TRBJ1-1
cdr3_nt: TGTGCCAGCAGTCGATCAGCGGAGGGCACTGAAGCTTTCTTT
cdr3_aa: CASSRSAEGTEAFF

clone_size: -
d_call: TRBD1
v_call: TRBV4-1
j_call: TRBJ2-7
cdr3_nt: TGCGCCAGCCGAATGACAGGGGAGTCCTACGAGCAGTACTTC
cdr3_aa: CASRMTGESYEQYF